The 18 T cell receptor beta chains below come from one sample, sequenced in a study of shared clonotypes between healthy human individuals. This table comes from immunoSEQ multiplex PCR, and its TCRdb copy is limited to in-frame clones, with some not included. The table lists more than 2 million clones, around 95% of them singletons, with roughly 0.13% in the top ten. The source material was naive CD4+ T cells sorted from blood. Regarding subset: CD45RA+ positively selected. Receptors originate from a man aged 18 to 30 in good health.

The J gene is TRBJ1-5, the V gene TRBV10-1; 10 nucleotides match TRBD1. V trimming: 8 bases; J trimming: 5 bases; junction bases outside the gene matches: 0. This CDR3 contains 12 residues. The V gene's germline CDR1 is WNHNN and CDR2 SYGVQD (reference sequence). The CDR3 DNA follows: TGCGCCAGCGGGACAGGGGATCAGCCCCAGCATTTT. This sequence encodes CASGTGDQPQHF.

The chain links TRBV4-1 to TRBJ1-4; D may be TRBD1 (5 bases). Germline values: CDR1 MGHRA, CDR2 YSYEKL. Trimming shortened V by 1 base and J by 1 base, and 7 bases separated the two germline ends. CDR3 length equals 15 residues. CDR3 nucleotides: TGCGCCAGCAGCCAAGCAGGGATAACTAATGAAAAACTGTTTTTT. Protein: CASSQAGITNEKLFF.

V is TRBV7-9 and J is TRBJ2-5, with D maybe TRBD1 (6 bases). The CDR3 runs 13 residues. Per the germline V gene, CDR1 is SEHNR and CDR2 is FQNEAQ (reference sequence). V was trimmed by 6 bases and J by 1 base, leaving 9 bases between them. CDR3 DNA: TGTGCCAGCAGGGGGACAATCCAAGAGACCCAGTACTTC. As protein: CASRGTIQETQYF. The full variable domain, in which reference TRBV7-9 and TRBJ2-5 provide the parts outside the CDR3, is DTGVSQNPRHKITKRGQNVTFRCDPISEHNRLYWYRQTLGQGPEFLTYFQNEAQLEKSRLLSDRFSAERPKGSFSTLEIQRTEQGDSAMYLCASRGTIQETQYFGPGTRLLVL.

The chain is built from TRBV29-1 and TRBJ2-7, with a possible D match to TRBD2 (5 bases). CDR3 length: 11 residues. Germline V gene sequence: CDR1 SQVTM, CDR2 ANQGSEA. V was shortened by 6 bases and J by 6 bases, with 12 bases between the two germline ends. The CDR3 sequence: CSVAPRGEQYF. The DNA for the CDR3 is TGCAGCGTCGCGCCCCGGGGCGAGCAGTACTTC.

V gene TRBV30 combines with J gene TRBJ1-2; 7 bases are shared with TRBD1. The CDR3 spans 14 residues. V trimming: 0 bases; J trimming: 4 bases; junction bases outside the gene matches: 5. Germline-derived CDR1 and CDR2 are GTSNPN and SVGIG (reference sequence). The CDR3 spells CAWSVRRGGYGYTF. In DNA, the CDR3 is TGTGCCTGGAGTGTACGCAGGGGGGGCTATGGCTACACCTTC.

This clone occurred once. The gene calls are TRBV6-1 and TRBJ1-4; no reliable D call. Trimming took 4 bases from V and 5 from J, leaving 14 bases between them. The CDR3 totals 15 residues. Looked up from germline, CDR1 is MNHNS and CDR2 is SASEGT. The chain's CDR3 is CASSVDGRGNEKLFF. The CDR3 DNA sequence: TGTGCCAGCAGTGTAGACGGACGGGGAAATGAAAAACTGTTTTTT.

The gene calls are TRBV7-6 and TRBJ2-1; 14 bases agree with TRBD2. V gave up 5 bases and J gave up 9 bases; unmatched junction bases: 15. This CDR3 is 18 amino acids long. CDR1 is SGHVS, CDR2 FNYEAQ, per germline. DNA of the CDR3: TGTGCCAGCAGCCAAATTACCGGGACTAGCGGGAGATTCAGTGAGCAGTTCTTC. It yields the protein CASSQITGTSGRFSEQFF.

V usage is TRBV6-5 and J usage is TRBJ1-1; D gene ambiguous. Trimming pared 2 bases from V and 8 bases from J, leaving 9 bases between. The CDR3 covers 12 residues. Germline values: CDR1 MNHEY, CDR2 SVGAGI. CDR3 DNA sequence: TGTGCCAGCAGTTACCATCGGGGAGAAGCTTTCTTT. Protein product: CASSYHRGEAFF.

The V gene is TRBV20-1, the J gene TRBJ2-3; D is uncertain. Trimming left V 2 bases short and J 6 bases short, with 6 bases between. Germline V gene sequence: CDR1 DFQATT, CDR2 SNEGSKA (reference sequence). There are 11 residues in the CDR3. CDR3: CSARMADTQYF. Written as DNA, the CDR3 is TGCAGTGCTAGAATGGCGGATACGCAGTATTTT.

This sequence joins TRBV14 and TRBJ2-7; D is possibly TRBD2 (6 bases). The CDR3 has 12 residues. Germline CDR1 SGHDN, CDR2 FVKESK. V was trimmed by 1 base and J by 9 bases, leaving 10 bases between them. CDR3 DNA: TGTGCCAGCAGCCAAGGGTACGGGGGGCAGTACTTC. Its protein product is CASSQGYGGQYF.

In nucleotides, the CDR3 is TGTGCCATCAGATTCCAAAATTTGGGGACAGGGGGATATGGCTACACCTTC. Its protein product is CAIRFQNLGTGGYGYTF. The chain is built from TRBV10-3 and TRBJ1-2, with 11 positions matching TRBD1. This CDR3 spans 17 amino acids. Germline lookup yields CDR1 ENHRY and CDR2 SYGVKD. Trimming at V came to 6 bases and at J to 5 bases, leaving 14 bases not matched to a gene.

The gene calls are TRBV6-1 and TRBJ2-5; D is ambiguous. The CDR3 loop spans 13 amino acids. Germline-derived CDR1 and CDR2 are MNHNS and SASEGT. Trimming removed 4 bases at V and 9 bases at J, with 15 bases between. The CDR3 loop is CASSAQNLGAQYF. CDR3 coding DNA: TGTGCCAGCAGTGCCCAAAACCTTGGGGCCCAGTACTTC.

CDR3 in DNA: TGTGCCAGCAGCTTGGCTATGACGGCCAGCACAGATACGCAGTATTTT. This codes for CASSLAMTASTDTQYF. The chain is built from TRBV5-8 and TRBJ2-3, with unresolved D. The CDR3 contains 16 residues. V gave up 0 bases and J gave up 0 bases, with 11 bases separating them. Per germline, CDR1 SGHTS and CDR2 YDEGEE.

The rearrangement joins TRBV11-3 to TRBJ2-1; D is unclear. From germline, CDR1 is SGHNT and CDR2 YENEEA. The V end was cut by 4 bases, the J end by 3 bases, with 4 bases between. The CDR3 is 12 amino acids. The chain's CDR3 is CASSSFYNEQFF. The CDR3 region has the DNA TGTGCCAGCAGCTCGTTCTACAATGAGCAGTTCTTC.

The CDR3 bases are TGTGCCAGTAGTGCGGGACAGGGTTTGAACACTGAAGCTTTCTTT. Translating gives CASSAGQGLNTEAFF. The chain is built from TRBV19 and TRBJ1-1, with 9 bases matching TRBD1. This CDR3 region has 15 residues. The germline V gene has CDR1 LNHDA and CDR2 SQIVND (reference sequence). Trimming removed 5 bases from V and 0 bases from J; junction bases left unmatched: 4.

V is TRBV29-1 and J is TRBJ1-1; D remains ambiguous. There are 16 residues in the CDR3. In germline, CDR1 is SQVTM, CDR2 ANQGSEA. The V gene lost 5 bases and the J gene lost 2 bases, with 21 bases spanning the gap. The CDR3 DNA reads as TGCAGCGTTACGGTGGTATTGGGTCAGCGTAACACTGAAGCTTTCTTT. Its protein is CSVTVVLGQRNTEAFF.

The genes are TRBV19 and TRBJ2-2, with 8 positions matching TRBD2. The CDR3 contains 16 residues. CDR1 and CDR2 from the germline V gene are LNHDA and SQIVND (reference sequence). V was clipped by 1 base and J by 3 bases; unmatched bases: 4. The CDR3 coding sequence is TGTGCCAGTAGTATAGCGGGAGGGTTCGACACCGGGGAGCTGTTTTTT. Protein product: CASSIAGGFDTGELFF.

In DNA, the CDR3 is TGTGCCAGCAGCTTAGACAGTTTAGTAGCAGATACGCAGTATTTT. Its translation is CASSLDSLVADTQYF. The chain joins TRBV7-9 to TRBJ2-3; D uncertain. V lost 1 base and J 4 bases, leaving 12 bases between the germline ends. Germline V CDR1 and CDR2: SEHNR, FQNEAQ (reference sequence). The CDR3 consists of 15 residues.